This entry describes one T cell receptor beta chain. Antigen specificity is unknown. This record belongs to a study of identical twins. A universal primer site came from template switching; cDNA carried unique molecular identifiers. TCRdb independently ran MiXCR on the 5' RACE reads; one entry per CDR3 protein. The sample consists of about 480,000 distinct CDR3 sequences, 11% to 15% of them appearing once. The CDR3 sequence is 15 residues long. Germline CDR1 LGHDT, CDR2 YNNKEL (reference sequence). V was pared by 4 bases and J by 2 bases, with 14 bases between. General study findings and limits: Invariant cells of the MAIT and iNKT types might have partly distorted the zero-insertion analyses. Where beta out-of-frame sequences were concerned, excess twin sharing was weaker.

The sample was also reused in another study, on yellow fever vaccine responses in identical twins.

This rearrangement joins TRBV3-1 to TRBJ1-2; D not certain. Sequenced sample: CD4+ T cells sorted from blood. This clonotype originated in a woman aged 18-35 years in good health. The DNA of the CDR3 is TGTGCCAGCAGCCCCAGCCTTACAGCGAACTATGGCTACACCTTC. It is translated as CASSPSLTANYGYTF.